These T cell receptor beta chains were read from a single sample in a study of PD-1 blockade in classical Hodgkin lymphoma. This table comes from immunoSEQ multiplex PCR, and its TCRdb copy is limited to in-frame clones, with some not included. Found here are more than 25,000 clones, over 75% of them singletons; the top ten hold roughly 2.2%. The input for sequencing was CD4+ T cells from blood, taken at baseline. These receptors were collected from a human donor with classical Hodgkin lymphoma. Both conserved end residues are part of each CDR3. A D gene is named only where the DNA matches it firmly. For some rows the clone size is stated as once, few or many, or as a class when expanded; others skip it.

v_call: TRBV5-6; j_call: TRBJ1-2; clone_size: NA; cdr3_length: 16; d_call: NA; cdr3_nt: TGTGCCAGCAGCGTCATTGGGCGGACAGCTACCTATGGCTACACCTTC; cdr3_aa: CASSVIGRTATYGYTF
v_call: TRBV6-5; j_call: TRBJ2-3; clone_size: NA; cdr3_length: 15; d_call: TRBD2; cdr3_nt: TGTGCCAGCAGGATTAGCGGGAGTAGGGCTGATACGCAGTATTTT; cdr3_aa: CASRISGSRADTQYF
v_call: TRBV6-1; j_call: TRBJ2-5; clone_size: few; cdr3_length: 13; d_call: NA; cdr3_nt: TGTGCCACTCGGCCAGGGTCTAGGGAGACCCAGTACTTC; cdr3_aa: CATRPGSRETQYF
v_call: TRBV30; j_call: TRBJ2-3; clone_size: NA; cdr3_length: 16; d_call: NA; cdr3_nt: TGTGCCTGGAGTCCCCCCTCGGCCCCGACACCAGATACGCAGTATTTT; cdr3_aa: CAWSPPSAPTPDTQYF
v_call: TRBV9; j_call: TRBJ1-1; clone_size: NA; cdr3_length: 14; d_call: NA; cdr3_nt: TGTGCCAGCAGCGTAGGTCCGAGCGGTACTGAAGCTTTCTTT; cdr3_aa: CASSVGPSGTEAFF
v_call: TRBV11-2; j_call: TRBJ2-2; clone_size: NA; cdr3_length: 12; d_call: NA; cdr3_nt: TGTGCCAGCAGCTTGGGAAAGGGGGAGCTGTTTTTT; cdr3_aa: CASSLGKGELFF
v_call: TRBV11-2; j_call: TRBJ2-7; clone_size: NA; cdr3_length: 18; d_call: TRBD2; cdr3_nt: TGTGCCAGCAGCTATAGCGGGATCGGACTAGCGGGAGTTGGCGAGCAGTACTTC; cdr3_aa: CASSYSGIGLAGVGEQYF
v_call: TRBV5-4; j_call: TRBJ1-4; clone_size: NA; cdr3_length: 15; d_call: NA; cdr3_nt: TGTGCCAGCAGTGGAGGGGGAGGTCGTAATGAAAAACTGTTTTTT; cdr3_aa: CASSGGGGRNEKLFF
v_call: TRBV19; j_call: TRBJ1-1; clone_size: NA; cdr3_length: 16; d_call: TRBD1; cdr3_nt: TGTGCCAGTAGTATAGCCCTCCTAGGGGGCTCGGGTGAAGCTTTCTTT; cdr3_aa: CASSIALLGGSGEAFF
v_call: TRBV19; j_call: TRBJ2-1; clone_size: NA; cdr3_length: 15; d_call: TRBD1; cdr3_nt: TGTGCCAGTACCACTCAGGGACAGCGATACAATGAGCAGTTCTTC; cdr3_aa: CASTTQGQRYNEQFF
v_call: TRBV18; j_call: TRBJ2-3; clone_size: NA; cdr3_length: 17; d_call: TRBD2; cdr3_nt: TGTGCCAGCTCACCTCATAGGCCGGGACTAGCTACAGATACGCAGTATTTT; cdr3_aa: CASSPHRPGLATDTQYF
v_call: TRBV19; j_call: TRBJ1-5; clone_size: NA; cdr3_length: 15; d_call: NA; cdr3_nt: TGTGCCAGCCTGTGGCGAGGGGGTAGCAATCAGCCCCAGCATTTT; cdr3_aa: CASLWRGGSNQPQHF
v_call: TRBV5-1; j_call: TRBJ1-1; clone_size: few; cdr3_length: 14; d_call: NA; cdr3_nt: TGCGCCAGCAGCTTGGATCAGGGGACCACTGAAGCTTTCTTT; cdr3_aa: CASSLDQGTTEAFF
v_call: TRBV28; j_call: TRBJ1-4; clone_size: NA; cdr3_length: 13; d_call: NA; cdr3_nt: TGTGCCACCCAGTGGGGTCCGTTAGAAAAACTGTTTTTT; cdr3_aa: CATQWGPLEKLFF
v_call: TRBV1; j_call: TRBJ1-1; clone_size: NA; cdr3_length: 16; d_call: NA; cdr3_nt: TGCACCAGCAGCCAGTATTCACAGGGGGCTAATACTGAAGCTTTCTTT; cdr3_aa: CTSSQYSQGANTEAFF
v_call: TRBV7-9; j_call: TRBJ2-1; clone_size: NA; cdr3_length: 14; d_call: TRBD2; cdr3_nt: TGTGCCAGCAGCTTCCAGCGGGGGACCAATGAGCAGTTCTTC; cdr3_aa: CASSFQRGTNEQFF
v_call: TRBV19; j_call: TRBJ1-2; clone_size: NA; cdr3_length: 11; d_call: NA; cdr3_nt: TGTGCCAGTCTCCAGGGGTTTGGCTACACCTTC; cdr3_aa: CASLQGFGYTF
v_call: TRBV29-1; j_call: TRBJ1-1; clone_size: NA; cdr3_length: 13; d_call: NA; cdr3_nt: TGCAGCGCCGCCCTAAACCCGAACACTGAAGCTTTCTTT; cdr3_aa: CSAALNPNTEAFF
v_call: TRBV11-2; j_call: TRBJ2-2; clone_size: NA; cdr3_length: 16; d_call: TRBD2; cdr3_nt: TGTGCCAGCAGCTCCATAGCGGGAGAGGGCACCGGGGAGCTGTTTTTT; cdr3_aa: CASSSIAGEGTGELFF
v_call: TRBV19; j_call: TRBJ1-1; clone_size: NA; cdr3_length: 13; d_call: NA; cdr3_nt: TGTGCCAGTAGTCGTCGGGGAATCACTGAAGCTTTCTTT; cdr3_aa: CASSRRGITEAFF
v_call: TRBV5-1; j_call: TRBJ2-5; clone_size: NA; cdr3_length: 14; d_call: NA; cdr3_nt: TGCGCCAGCAGCTCCCAGGCTACAAGAGAGACCCAGTACTTC; cdr3_aa: CASSSQATRETQYF
v_call: TRBV4-1; j_call: TRBJ2-2; clone_size: NA; cdr3_length: 16; d_call: NA; cdr3_nt: TGCGCCAGCAGCCAAGAGGGTAAACAGAACACCGGGGAGCTGTTTTTT; cdr3_aa: CASSQEGKQNTGELFF
v_call: TRBV5-1; j_call: TRBJ2-5; clone_size: NA; cdr3_length: 15; d_call: NA; cdr3_nt: TGCGCCAGCAGCCCCTTTATGGGGGGCGGAGAGACCCAGTACTTC; cdr3_aa: CASSPFMGGGETQYF